This T cell receptor (beta chain) was retrieved from a study of cytomegalovirus exposure and HLA in healthy donors (dated by TCRdb to about 2017). For the wider study: In an earlier analysis of 550 to 750 of the donors, 250 to 350 Gb of sequence data and 90 million to 130 million unique TCR beta sequences from roughly 180 million T cells were reported. An early release covering roughly 600 HLA-typed donors comprised about 320 gigabases of sequencing data and around 80 million unique TCR sequences. Among the roughly 400 genotyped donors, 75% to 90% belonged to the genetic ancestry cluster associated with self-reported Caucasian donors. The study was designed to test whether signatures of past pathogen exposure could be identified by cataloging public T cell receptors. The study used immunosequencing to profile the T cell repertoires of hundreds of subjects and linked those repertoires to cytomegalovirus serostatus. In addition to the first cohort of 666 subjects, a separate validation cohort of 120 different subjects was used. To predict cytomegalovirus infection status, the study brought together high-throughput TCR immunosequencing, statistical association of individual TCRs with disease status, and machine learning. A later analysis re-analyzed previously published TCR beta repertoires from 500 to 700 donors and added high-resolution HLA genotyping to study TCR occurrence patterns. Rather than using new phenotypic data, the later analysis identified candidate immune exposures from TCR beta sequences and from how often those sequences occurred across donors. In an earlier analysis of roughly 600 of the donors, high-throughput TCR beta sequencing was used to judge whether each TCR beta V gene segment behaved as functional or pseudogenic. Donor age, sex, ethnicity and CMV serostatus were collected together with the repertoire data. Genome-wide SNP genotypes for about three fifths of the 666 donors were used in a later genetic analysis, which treated that subset as a discovery cohort. Every repertoire in the discovery cohort had been generated on one and the same sequencing platform. HLA typing included class I and class II loci at four-digit resolution. Typing coverage differed by locus: A, B, C, DRB1 and DQB1 were typed in about 629-640 donors, DQA1 in roughly 510, DPA1 in 600 to 610, and DPB1 in around 490. Several DR-DQ haplotypes were treated as single units for association and clustering because of strong linkage in the cohort. On average, 235,054 unique TCR beta nucleotide sequences were sequenced per donor among roughly 430 genotyped donors of the cohort, with roughly 18% of those sequences being non-productive.

A remark on this clone: Its antigen is unknown. Base qualities are not at hand, and no much larger clone is one base apart.

The cohort consisted of 666 healthy bone marrow donors. All cohort members were sampled while nominally healthy, although unrecorded immune exposures were likely present. The donor was CMV seronegative and belonged to the group of approximately 320 seronegative cohort members. A peripheral blood sample was collected from each donor, and TCR beta sequencing was performed on peripheral blood mononuclear cells. The Qiagen DNeasy Blood Extraction Kit was used to extract genomic DNA from the blood cell samples. Broader findings and caveats from the paper: The classifier was reported to diagnose cytomegalovirus status with high specificity and sensitivity in both the original cohort and the validation cohort. When HLA alleles, especially DR and DQ, strongly co-occurred, TCR associations were difficult to assign to individual alleles. It was suggested by the authors that the approach could potentially be generalized to other disease states and immunological phenotypes. The sequencing pipeline was judged likely to have produced a cluster of highly shared sequence variants as a technical artifact. Immune exposure information for the cohort was limited to CMV serostatus. In a later analysis, HLA-associated TCR beta chains showed more clonal expansion and lower generation probabilities than non-associated chains that were equally common. Linkage disequilibrium might explain the correlated functional status among segregating V segments, but an unknown experimental factor could not be ruled out. A further reported finding was that TCR beta sequences accurately predicted the HLA-A and HLA-B alleles for most subjects in the first cohort. In a later genetic analysis, a missense DCLRE1C variant was associated with V-gene and J-gene trimming of TCR beta chains, and the association was replicated in an independent cohort. Several of the top co-occurrence clusters appeared to be linked to parvovirus B19, influenza, CMV and Epstein-Barr virus, according to a later analysis. According to a later analysis, TCR association rates differed among HLA loci, with DRB1 alleles showing the most associated TCRs and HLA-C alleles showing the fewest. An earlier analysis of approximately 600 of the donors showed that most TCR beta V segments appeared in productive rearrangements either about 87% or about 30% of the time, which broadly matched IMGT annotations. Because the 87-base-pair reads could not distinguish some IMGT-functional V segments, including TRBV6-2 and TRBV6-3, those segments were excluded. In a later genetic analysis, fewer N-insertions in productive TCRs were reported among donors in an Asian-associated ancestry cluster than the approximately 670-donor mean. Most TCR sequences were seen in very few donors, while some public TCRs were found in many individuals. The earlier analysis of about 600 of the donors excluded approximately 17 rarely observed V segments, including chromosome 9 orphons, because counts were too low. According to a later analysis, most CMV-associated TCR beta chains appeared to be HLA-restricted, and the HLA associations seemed to be driven largely by CMV exposure. A few of the identified cytomegalovirus-associated TCR beta chains were confirmed in vitro to be specific for cytomegalovirus antigens. HLA typing was unavailable for some donors at each locus, so association tests used only the typed subset. In a later analysis, 16,951 TCR beta sequences were associated with specific HLA alleles at a false discovery rate of 0.05. The study listed around 160 TCR beta chains as associated with cytomegalovirus. In this cohort, only TCR beta chains were sequenced, and detectable features were limited by the absence of alpha or paired-chain data. Sequencing depth was assumed to be roughly uniform across donors in the presence/absence analyses, though that assumption may not hold.

Libraries were constructed by the immunoSEQ multiplex PCR assay. For the multiplex PCR, a mixture combining 60 forward primers for TCR Vbeta segments and 13 reverse primers for TCR Jbeta segments was used. Amplification of the CDR3 region of rearranged TCR beta genes was performed with a multiplex PCR assay on genomic DNA. Amplified TCR beta libraries were sequenced as 87-base-pair reads on the Illumina HiSeq System. As for how the authors treated the data: Across the 600 to 700 repertoires, a later analysis counted approximately 83 million unique TCR beta chains, approximately 12 million of which were shared by at least two donors. A nearest-neighbor algorithm error-corrected the raw reads and collapsed the reads into unique sequences, merging closely related sequences to remove PCR and sequencing errors. CDR3 sequences were aligned to IMGT reference sequences to assign V, D and J gene segments. For a sequence to be retained, at least a six-nucleotide match to both a V gene segment and a J gene segment was required. A rearrangement was called productive if the CDR3 had no stop codons and remained in frame with V and J, and every other rearrangement was called non-productive. Following IMGT convention, CDR3 was defined as the stretch from the second conserved V-encoded cysteine up to the conserved J-encoded phenylalanine. The earlier analysis of around 640 of the donors excluded sequences that lacked an unambiguous match to a single V gene segment. An earlier analysis of a few hundred of the donors called V segments functional above 56.7% productive rearrangements and segregating when the between-donor standard deviation exceeded 5%. A statistical classification framework was developed to diagnose cytomegalovirus status using the catalog of TCR beta chain sequences. In a later analysis, V and J genes were assigned by comparing TCR nucleotide sequences against IMGT/GENE-DB human TR gene sequences. The TCRdist pipeline was used in a later analysis to assign CDR3 sequences and most-parsimonious VDJ recombination scenarios. In a later analysis, each TCR beta chain was defined by its CDR3 amino acid sequence together with its V-gene family, and reads lacking a unique V-gene family were excluded. A later analysis removed 592 highly shared, low-generation-probability nucleotide sequences to deal with suspected cross-contamination and a sequencing artifact. A later analysis calculated a clonal expansion index for each public chain from normalized within-repertoire ranks of inferred template counts. A later analysis computed generation probabilities with a VDJ recombination model fitted to out-of-frame rearrangements, and checked the results against IGoR. In a later analysis, TCR-TCR, TCR-HLA and TCR-CMV co-occurrence was scored with hypergeometric tests, and a repertoire-size bias correction was applied to TCR pairs. A later analysis estimated false discovery rates by permuting HLA or CMV assignments 20 times. In a later analysis, co-occurring TCRs were grouped with DBSCAN, and TCRdist sequence similarity was added when clustering was performed within HLA-allele-positive subsets. For co-occurrence clustering, repertoires with fewer than 30,000 or more than 120,000 public chains were excluded, along with five repertoires with anomalous nucleotide sharing. What TCRdb holds here is the immuneACCESS table cut down to in-frame rearrangements. Part of the clones is not present; checked against another copy, under half of the missing clones reflect an unresolved V gene, and the others are unexplained. The V and J calls and clone size were taken over from that table, and D and trimming were inferred from the DNA. The sample includes tens of thousands of clones, with about three quarters observed a single time. About 9.6% of the sample goes to the ten largest clones.

The CDR3 runs 15 amino acids, cysteine and phenylalanine included. The kept DNA is CDR3 alone, 45 bases in frame from the first base. The V end gives up 4 bases and the J end 5 bases, leaving 8 bases in the junction not matched to a gene. The germline V gene specifies SGHVS as CDR1 and FNYEAQ as CDR2. Sequenced: PBMCs. The clonotype comes from a man aged 40-49 years in good health and CMV-seronegative. This sequence uses TRBV7-6 and TRBJ2-1; 7 central bases correspond to TRBD2. The bases are TGTGCCAGCAGCTACACTAGCGCCAGTAACAATGAGCAGTTCTTC. It specifies CASSYTSASNNEQFF.